This note documents a single T cell receptor beta chain sequence. Antigen unknown. The validation cohort, a group of 100 to 150 subjects, included the donors and was separate from the roughly 670-subject first cohort. Trimming cost V 10 bases and J 2 bases; bases outside gene matches: 11. Germline-derived CDR1 and CDR2 are MNHNY and SVGAGI (reference sequence). The CDR3 covers 15 residues. This specimen comes from a study of cytomegalovirus exposure and HLA in healthy donors. Study in general: Both the roughly 120 validation repertoires and the 666 first-cohort repertoires used the same platform, as reported by a later analysis.

The method was immunoSEQ multiplex PCR; TCRdb's version includes in-frame clones alone and lacks a portion of them. The repertoire has roughly 330,000 clones, roughly 90% of them found once; the top ten carry about 1%. General study results and limits: The investigators catalogued 150 or so TCR beta chains as cytomegalovirus-associated.

The chain employs TRBV6-6 and TRBJ1-5; 7 bases are a match to TRBD1. The sample taken for sequencing was PBMCs. The clonotype originates from a woman aged 25 to 39 in good health and CMV-seropositive. This CDR3 is CATRDGQVGNQPQHF. In nucleotides, the CDR3 is TGTGCCACCCGAGACGGACAGGTGGGCAATCAGCCCCAGCATTTT.